These 14 T cell receptor beta chains were sequenced from one sample in a study of blood T cell repertoires in COVID-19. Sequencing used immunoSEQ multiplex PCR; TCRdb keeps in-frame clones, though not all of them. The sample lists 300,000 to 400,000 clones, over 80% occurring once. Sequencing was carried out using PBMCs or T cells enriched from blood (not recorded which). The source of these receptors is a man younger than 45 who had recovered from COVID-19.

This clone has a single count. V usage is TRBV28 and J usage is TRBJ1-2; D remains ambiguous. Looked up from germline, CDR1 is MDHEN and CDR2 is SYDVKM. There are 13 residues in the CDR3. Trimming took off 6 bases at V and 8 bases at J, with 16 bases between the two ends. CDR3 sequence: CASSAAGSEGYTF. The CDR3 DNA follows: TGTGCCAGCAGCGCCGCGGGGTCCGAAGGCTACACCTTC.

This clone has just one count. This chain joins TRBV11-2 and TRBJ2-3, with TRBD2 identical over 15 bases. J was trimmed by 7 bases and V by 0 bases; bases with no gene match: 11. The CDR3 covers 19 residues. Germline V gene lookup returns CDR1 SGHAT and CDR2 FQNNGV. The CDR3 region has the DNA TGTGCCAGCAGCTTAGAAGTAGGCCGGACTAGCGGGGGGGCTTATACGCAGTATTTT. It is translated as CASSLEVGRTSGGAYTQYF.

The CDR3 DNA reads as TGTGCCACCAGCAGAGAGAGGTACCCTGAAGCTTTCTTT. This gives the protein CATSRERYPEAFF. The chain has TRBV15 and TRBJ1-1; unclear D gene. Germline V gene data show CDR1 as LNHNV and CDR2 as YYDKDF (reference sequence). The length of the CDR3 is 13 residues. With 0 bases removed from V and 6 bases from J, the gap between germline ends came to 8 bases.

CDR3 residues: CASTGYNEQFF. The CDR3 DNA reads TGTGCCAGTACCGGTTACAATGAGCAGTTCTTC. This chain links TRBV19 with TRBJ2-1; D is ambiguous. Germline values: CDR1 LNHDA, CDR2 SQIVND (reference sequence). CDR3 size: 11 residues. Trimming stripped 7 bases from V and 4 bases from J, with 5 bases between.

This clone was detected only a few times. This chain links TRBV11-2 with TRBJ2-1; unclear D gene. The ends were cut back, 5 bases at V and 9 bases at J, with 14 bases in the middle. CDR1 and CDR2 (germline): SGHAT, FQNNGV. This CDR3 has 13 residues. As DNA, the CDR3 is TGTGCCAGCAGCCCAAACCCTAGTAGTGAGCAGTTCTTC. Its translation is CASSPNPSSEQFF.

The count of this clone is one. This chain connects TRBV30 to TRBJ2-5; D unclear. Trimming took off 2 bases at V and 8 bases at J, with 18 bases between the two ends. Germline CDR1 is GTSNPN and CDR2 is SVGIG (reference sequence). The length of the CDR3 is 14 residues. CDR3 loop: CAWSKETDQGTQYF. The DNA of the CDR3 is TGTGCCTGGAGTAAGGAGACCGACCAAGGAACCCAGTACTTC.

The rearrangement links TRBV7-9 to TRBJ1-2; TRBD1 matches 7 bases. This CDR3 is built from 13 residues. Trimming at V came to 5 bases and at J to 3 bases, leaving 3 bases not matched to a gene. Germline V CDR1 and CDR2: SEHNR, FQNEAQ (reference sequence). In nucleotides, the CDR3 is TGTGCCAGCAGCCGTGACAGGGACTATGGCTACACCTTC. Translation gives CASSRDRDYGYTF.

CDR3 protein: CASSEGQGETQYF. The CDR3, as DNA: TGTGCCAGCAGTGAAGGACAGGGAGAGACCCAGTACTTC. The rearrangement links TRBV25-1 to TRBJ2-5, with 8 bases identical to TRBD1. V lost 2 bases and J lost 4; bases outside the gene matches: 0. CDR1 is MGHDK, CDR2 SYGVNS, per germline. The CDR3 contains 13 residues.

The chain links TRBV19 to TRBJ2-7, with D possibly matching TRBD1 (5 bases). The CDR3 sequence is 16 residues long. Trimming stripped 5 bases from V and 1 base from J, with 18 bases between. The germline V gene encodes CDR1 LNHDA and CDR2 SQIVND (reference sequence). CDR3 sequence (DNA): TGTGCCAGTAGTCCAAGACAGCCTAAAGGGTCCTACGAGCAGTACTTC. Protein sequence: CASSPRQPKGSYEQYF.

The rearrangement links TRBV28 to TRBJ1-2, with 12 bases that match TRBD1. The CDR3 covers 15 residues. V lost 4 bases and J lost 2; bases outside the gene matches: 2. Germline CDR1 is MDHEN and CDR2 is SYDVKM. Here the CDR3 reads CASSSGTGGNYGYTF. The CDR3 nucleotides are TGTGCCAGCAGTTCCGGGACAGGGGGCAACTATGGCTACACCTTC.

The chain recombines TRBV5-4 with TRBJ1-2, with D unclear. V lost 2 bases, J lost 13 bases, and 12 bases lay in between. CDR1 and CDR2 (germline): SGHNT, YYREEE (reference sequence). The CDR3 runs 11 residues. CDR3 DNA sequence: TGTGCCAGCAGCTTCGGAGGGCCCAGCACCTTC. It yields the protein CASSFGGPSTF.

The V gene is TRBV18, the J gene TRBJ1-5; D unresolved. CDR1 and CDR2 (germline): KGHSH, LQKENI. The CDR3 consists of 14 residues. V gave up 1 base and J gave up 2 bases, with 6 bases separating them. The CDR3 coding sequence is TGTGCCAGCTCACCACTTCAGGGCAATCAGCCCCAGCATTTT. As protein: CASSPLQGNQPQHF.

This chain joins TRBV11-2 and TRBJ2-5; 7 bases map to TRBD2. The junction had 4 bases not matched to a gene; V was cut back by 0 bases and J by 3 bases. The CDR3 sequence is 15 residues long. The germline CDR1 and CDR2 sequences are SGHAT and FQNNGV. CDR3 protein: CASSLDGGREETQYF. CDR3 nucleotides: TGTGCCAGCAGCTTAGATGGTGGGAGGGAAGAGACCCAGTACTTC.

This chain connects TRBV13 to TRBJ2-7; TRBD2 aligns across 8 bases. V trimming: 1 base; J trimming: 7 bases; junction bases outside the gene matches: 9. The CDR3 loop spans 15 amino acids. The V gene's germline CDR1 is PRHDT and CDR2 FYEKMQ (reference sequence). The DNA for the CDR3 is TGTGCCAGCAGCTTAGACCCGGGGGGGCCGAATGAGCAGTACTTC. Translation: CASSLDPGGPNEQYF.